Given below is one TCR beta chain in context. The CDR3 contains 14 residues. The V gene's germline CDR1 is SGHAT and CDR2 FQNNGV. Trimming removed 5 bases from V and 10 bases from J; junction bases left unmatched: 12. Profiling relied on immunoSEQ multiplex PCR, and the TCRdb table lists in-frame clones only, not all of them. The data contain approximately 150,000 clones, roughly 94% of them seen just once; the ten biggest clones take up roughly 13%. The data were taken from a study of control samples from healthy donors and cancer patients. Specimen: blood. The origin of this receptor is a man in his forties in good health. The V call is TRBV11-2, the J call TRBJ2-7; TRBD1 agrees at 9 bases. As DNA, the CDR3 is TGTGCCAGCAGCCCCGCAGGGACAGGGTTGCAACAGTACTTC. Its protein product is CASSPAGTGLQQYF.